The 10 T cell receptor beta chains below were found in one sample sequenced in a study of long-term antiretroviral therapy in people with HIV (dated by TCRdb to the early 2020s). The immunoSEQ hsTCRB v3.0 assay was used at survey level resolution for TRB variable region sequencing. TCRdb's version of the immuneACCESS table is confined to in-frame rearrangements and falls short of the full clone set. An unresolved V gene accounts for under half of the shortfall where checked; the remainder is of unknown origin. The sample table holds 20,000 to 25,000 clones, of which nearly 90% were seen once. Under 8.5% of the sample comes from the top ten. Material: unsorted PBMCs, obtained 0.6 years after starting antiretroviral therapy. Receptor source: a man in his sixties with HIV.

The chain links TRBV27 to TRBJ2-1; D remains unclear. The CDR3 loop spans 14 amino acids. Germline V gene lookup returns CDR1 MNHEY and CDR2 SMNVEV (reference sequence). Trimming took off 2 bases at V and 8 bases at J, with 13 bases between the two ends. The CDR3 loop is CASSLVLTWDEQFF. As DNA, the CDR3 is TGTGCCAGCAGTTTAGTGTTGACCTGGGATGAGCAGTTCTTC.

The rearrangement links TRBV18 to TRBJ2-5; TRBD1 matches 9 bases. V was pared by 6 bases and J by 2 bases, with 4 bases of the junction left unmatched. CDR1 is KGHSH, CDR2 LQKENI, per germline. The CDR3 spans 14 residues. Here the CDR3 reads CASSPGQGQETQYF. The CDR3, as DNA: TGTGCCAGCTCCCCTGGACAGGGGCAAGAGACCCAGTACTTC.

CDR3 DNA: TGCAGCGTGATTGAATCGGTCAGGGTCTATGGCTACACCTTC. Protein product: CSVIESVRVYGYTF. The chain joins TRBV29-1 to TRBJ1-2; the D gene is possibly TRBD1 (5 bases). CDR1 and CDR2 (germline): SQVTM, ANQGSEA. Trimming took off 6 bases at V and 4 bases at J, with 18 bases between the two ends. The CDR3 is made up of 14 amino acids. The full variable domain, completed using reference TRBV29-1 and TRBJ1-2, is SAVISQKPSRDICQRGTSLTIQCQVDSQVTMMFWYRQQPGQSLTLIATANQGSEATYESGFVIDKFPISRPNLTFSTLTVSNMSPEDSSIYLCSVIESVRVYGYTFGSGTRLTVV.

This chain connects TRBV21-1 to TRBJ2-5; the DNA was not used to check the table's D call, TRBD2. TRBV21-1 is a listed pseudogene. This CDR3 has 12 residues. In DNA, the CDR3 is TGTGCCAGCAGCAAAATTCTAGGTCTAAAGTACTTC. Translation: CASSKILGLKYF.

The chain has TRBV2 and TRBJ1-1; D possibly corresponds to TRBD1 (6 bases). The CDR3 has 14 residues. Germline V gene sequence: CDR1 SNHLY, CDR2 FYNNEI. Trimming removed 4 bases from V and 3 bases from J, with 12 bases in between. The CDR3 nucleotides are TGTGCCAGCAGTGGCCGGGGGCAGGACACTGAAGCTTTCTTT. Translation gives CASSGRGQDTEAFF.

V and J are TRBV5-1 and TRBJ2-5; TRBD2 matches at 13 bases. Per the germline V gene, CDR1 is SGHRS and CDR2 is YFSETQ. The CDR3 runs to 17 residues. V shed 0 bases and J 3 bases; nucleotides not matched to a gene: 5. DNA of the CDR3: TGCGCCAGCAGCTTGGGGACACTAGCGGGGGGGGAAGAGACCCAGTACTTC. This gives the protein CASSLGTLAGGEETQYF.

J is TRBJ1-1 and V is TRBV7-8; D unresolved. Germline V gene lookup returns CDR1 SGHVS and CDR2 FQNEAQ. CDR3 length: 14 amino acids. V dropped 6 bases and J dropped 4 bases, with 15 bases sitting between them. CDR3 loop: CASRRLPGFTEAFF. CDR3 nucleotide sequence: TGTGCCAGCAGGAGACTCCCGGGGTTCACTGAAGCTTTCTTT.

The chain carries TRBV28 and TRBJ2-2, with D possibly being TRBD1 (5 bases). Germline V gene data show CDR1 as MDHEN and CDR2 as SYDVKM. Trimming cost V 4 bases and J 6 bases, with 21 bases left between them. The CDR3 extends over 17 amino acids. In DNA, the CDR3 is TGTGCCAGCAGTTCCCAGCAAAGAGTTTTAGGGGCCGGGGAGCTGTTTTTT. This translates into CASSSQQRVLGAGELFF. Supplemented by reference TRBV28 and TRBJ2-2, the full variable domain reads DVKVTQSSRYLVKRTGEKVFLECVQDMDHENMFWYRQDPGLGLRLIYFSYDVKMKEKGDIPEGYSVSREKKERFSLILESASTNQTSMYLCASSSQQRVLGAGELFFGEGSRLTVL.

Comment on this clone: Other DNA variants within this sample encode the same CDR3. CDR3 amino acids: CSARLNTEAFF. The CDR3 DNA reads TGCAGTGCTCGATTGAACACTGAAGCTTTCTTT. V usage is TRBV20-1 and J usage is TRBJ1-1, with no clear D. V was trimmed by 5 bases and J by 0 bases, leaving 4 bases between them. CDR3 length: 11 amino acids. Germline V gene data show CDR1 as DFQATT and CDR2 as SNEGSKA (reference sequence).

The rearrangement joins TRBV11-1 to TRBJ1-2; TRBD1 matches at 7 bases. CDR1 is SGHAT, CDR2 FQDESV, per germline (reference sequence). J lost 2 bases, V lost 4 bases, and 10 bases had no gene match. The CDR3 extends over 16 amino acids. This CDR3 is CASSSRPTGLNYGYTF. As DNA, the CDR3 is TGTGCCAGCAGCTCCCGACCGACAGGGCTCAACTATGGCTACACCTTC.